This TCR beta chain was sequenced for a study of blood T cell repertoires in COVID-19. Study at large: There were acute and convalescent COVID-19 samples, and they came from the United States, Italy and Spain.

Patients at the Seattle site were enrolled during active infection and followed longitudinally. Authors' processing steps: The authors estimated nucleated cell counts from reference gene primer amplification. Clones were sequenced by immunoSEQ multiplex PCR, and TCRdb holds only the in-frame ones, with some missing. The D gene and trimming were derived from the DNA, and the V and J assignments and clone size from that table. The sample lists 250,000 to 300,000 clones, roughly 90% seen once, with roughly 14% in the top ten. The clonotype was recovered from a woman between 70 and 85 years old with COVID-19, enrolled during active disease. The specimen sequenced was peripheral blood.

In nucleotides, the CDR3 is TGTGCCAGCAGTTATTACGGCCGGACGGGGGGAGGTGAAGAGACCCAGTACTTC. It translates to CASSYYGRTGGGEETQYF. The chain is built from TRBV6-2 or TRBV6-3 and TRBJ2-5, with 7 bases identical to TRBD2. Looked up from germline, CDR1 is MNHEY and CDR2 is SVGEGT. The CDR3 has 18 amino acids. V lost 3 bases, J lost 3 bases, and 16 bases stayed unmatched.